This passage covers 22 T cell receptor beta chains from one sample sequenced in a study of blood T cell repertoires in COVID-19. TCRdb's copy holds only in-frame clones and misses some; the assay was immunoSEQ multiplex PCR. This table holds roughly 100,000 clones, approximately 90% found once. The sample consisted of peripheral blood. These receptors all stem from a woman over 75 with acute or convalescent COVID-19.

The rearrangement joins TRBV3-1 (or the pseudogene TRBV3-2) to TRBJ2-5; 7 bases align to TRBD1. J lost 1 base, V lost 5 bases, and 4 bases had no gene match. The CDR3 is made up of 14 amino acids. Per germline, CDR1 LGHDT and CDR2 YNNKEL (reference sequence). The CDR3 region is CASSRGQVQETQYF. The CDR3 DNA is TGTGCCAGCAGCAGAGGACAGGTCCAAGAGACCCAGTACTTC.

Here the CDR3 reads CASTRQGGGSNQPQHF. CDR3 sequence (DNA): TGTGCCAGCACCCGACAGGGCGGTGGCAGCAATCAGCCCCAGCATTTT. The J gene is TRBJ1-5, the V gene TRBV5-6; 7 bases fit TRBD1. The junction had 10 bases not matched to a gene; V was cut back by 6 bases and J by 1 base. This CDR3 contains 16 residues. Per germline, CDR1 SGHDT and CDR2 YYEEEE.

This clone has just a few counts. V usage is TRBV4-2 and J usage is TRBJ1-2, with D tentatively TRBD1 (5 bases). CDR3 length: 16 residues. From germline, CDR1 is LGHNA and CDR2 YNFKEQ. V lost 5 bases, J lost 0 bases, and 16 bases lay in between. CDR3 sequence: CASSAAGGGPNYGYTF. DNA of the CDR3: TGTGCCAGCAGCGCCGCGGGGGGAGGACCTAACTATGGCTACACCTTC.

The chain links TRBV5-4 to TRBJ2-1, with D tentatively TRBD2 (7 bases). Trimming removed 2 bases at V and 4 bases at J, with 13 bases between. The CDR3 loop spans 15 amino acids. From germline, CDR1 is SGHNT and CDR2 YYREEE (reference sequence). The CDR3 loop is CASSFGGGPYNEQFF. CDR3 bases: TGTGCCAGCAGCTTCGGCGGGGGCCCTTACAATGAGCAGTTCTTC.

The V and J genes are TRBV14 and TRBJ1-4; a weak D match, TRBD1 (6 bases). There are 15 residues in the CDR3. Per germline, CDR1 SGHDN and CDR2 FVKESK. Trimming stripped 4 bases from V and 0 bases from J, with 9 bases between. The CDR3 protein is CASSPGTTTNEKLFF. In DNA form, the CDR3 reads TGTGCCAGCAGCCCCGGGACAACAACTAATGAAAAACTGTTTTTT.

The rearrangement uses TRBV9 and TRBJ1-5; D is perhaps TRBD1 (5 bases). V was trimmed by 1 base and J by 7 bases, leaving 12 bases between them. Per the germline V gene, CDR1 is SGDLS and CDR2 is YYNGEE. The CDR3 covers 14 residues. The CDR3 here is CASSVTGLGQPQHF. CDR3 coding DNA: TGTGCCAGCAGCGTAACGGGACTCGGGCAGCCCCAGCATTTT.

This chain connects TRBV13 to TRBJ2-3; 14 nucleotides match TRBD2. V was clipped by 3 bases and J by 0 bases; unmatched bases: 5. The CDR3 has 18 amino acids. Germline CDR1 is PRHDT and CDR2 is FYEKMQ (reference sequence). CDR3 region: CASSFGTSGGPSTDTQYF. CDR3 sequence (DNA): TGTGCCAGCAGCTTCGGGACTAGCGGGGGCCCTAGCACAGATACGCAGTATTTT.

In this sample, this clone turned up once. The chain recombines TRBV10-1 with TRBJ2-5; D is uncertain. Trimming took 4 bases from V and 4 from J, leaving 7 bases between them. CDR1 and CDR2 (germline): WNHNN, SYGVQD (reference sequence). This CDR3 has 12 amino acids. This CDR3 reads CASSAGGETQYF. CDR3 nucleotides: TGCGCCAGCAGTGCGGGTGGAGAGACCCAGTACTTC.

This clone has just a few counts. This chain uses TRBV13 with TRBJ1-2, with 8 bases lining up with TRBD1. Trimming removed 3 bases from V and 3 bases from J; junction bases left unmatched: 0. Germline CDR1 is PRHDT and CDR2 is FYEKMQ (reference sequence). The CDR3 is made up of 13 amino acids. CDR3 residues: CASSLDRDYGYTF. CDR3 DNA sequence: TGTGCCAGCAGCTTGGACAGGGACTATGGCTACACCTTC.

The chain has TRBV6-6 and TRBJ1-2; the D is unclear. CDR3 length equals 12 residues. The V and J ends lost 0 bases and 13 bases respectively, with 12 bases between them. The germline V gene has CDR1 MNHNY and CDR2 SVGAGI (reference sequence). CDR3 loop: CASSYSRVWATF. The CDR3 region has the DNA TGTGCCAGCAGTTACTCGAGAGTTTGGGCCACCTTC.

The chain links TRBV11-2 to TRBJ2-5; D may be TRBD2 (6 bases). The CDR3 loop spans 15 amino acids. Trimming removed 4 bases at V and 5 bases at J, with 17 bases between. Germline assignment: CDR1 SGHAT and CDR2 FQNNGV. The CDR3: CASSSVRAAGETQYF. The CDR3, as DNA: TGTGCCAGCAGCTCGGTGCGAGCGGCGGGGGAGACCCAGTACTTC.

The rearrangement links TRBV18 to TRBJ2-1; no clear D. Germline CDR1 reads KGHSH; CDR2 reads LQKENI. V lost 6 bases and J 6 bases, leaving 18 bases between the germline ends. This CDR3 comprises 15 residues. This CDR3 is CASSPLHEVGNEQFF. The CDR3 DNA follows: TGTGCCAGCTCGCCCCTTCACGAGGTAGGCAATGAGCAGTTCTTC.

The genes are TRBV5-1 and TRBJ2-3; 11 bases are a match to TRBD2. Germline trimming cut 0 bases from V and 5 bases from J; bases unmatched to any gene: 5. The CDR3 is made up of 16 amino acids. Germline CDR1 reads SGHRS; CDR2 reads YFSETQ. The CDR3 nucleotides read TGCGCCAGCAGCTTGGTTCTAGCGGGAGGAGGAGATACGCAGTATTTT. Translating it yields CASSLVLAGGGDTQYF.

The chain uses TRBV28 and TRBJ2-3; a weak D match, TRBD1 (5 bases). V dropped 5 bases and J dropped 3 bases, with 21 bases sitting between them. CDR1 and CDR2 from the germline V gene are MDHEN and SYDVKM. CDR3 length: 17 amino acids. The CDR3: CASSTPRKGFQTDTQYF. The CDR3 DNA is TGTGCCAGCAGTACGCCTAGGAAGGGGTTTCAAACAGATACGCAGTATTTT. Full variable domain (outside the CDR3, taken from reference TRBV28 and TRBJ2-3): DVKVTQSSRYLVKRTGEKVFLECVQDMDHENMFWYRQDPGLGLRLIYFSYDVKMKEKGDIPEGYSVSREKKERFSLILESASTNQTSMYLCASSTPRKGFQTDTQYFGPGTRLTVL.

The chain is built from TRBV3-1 (or the pseudogene TRBV3-2) and TRBJ2-1; D is uncertain. This CDR3 spans 15 amino acids. Per germline, CDR1 LGHDT and CDR2 YNNKEL (reference sequence). With 4 bases removed from V and 5 bases from J, the gap between germline ends came to 15 bases. The CDR3 DNA follows: TGTGCCAGCAGCCTAGGTCCAGGATTTAACAATGAGCAGTTCTTC. Its protein is CASSLGPGFNNEQFF.

The CDR3 coding sequence is TGTGCCAGCAGCCCACGGACGGGGATCAATCAGCCCCAGCATTTT. Its protein is CASSPRTGINQPQHF. This chain uses TRBV7-2 with TRBJ1-5, with unresolved D. Trimming removed 5 bases from V and 3 bases from J, with 14 bases in between. Germline V gene lookup returns CDR1 SGHTA and CDR2 FQGNSA. The CDR3 sequence is 15 residues long.

The V gene is TRBV19, the J gene TRBJ1-4; a possible D gene is TRBD1 (5 bases). V dropped 4 bases and J dropped 8 bases, with 17 bases sitting between them. The CDR3 consists of 15 residues. CDR1 is LNHDA, CDR2 SQIVND, per germline (reference sequence). The chain's CDR3 is CASSSGGGYGEKLFF. In nucleotides, the CDR3 is TGTGCCAGTAGTAGTGGCGGGGGTTATGGGGAAAAACTGTTTTTT.

V and J are TRBV19 and TRBJ1-5; 7 nucleotides align to TRBD1. Germline CDR1 reads LNHDA; CDR2 reads SQIVND (reference sequence). This CDR3 contains 16 residues. The V and J ends lost 1 base and 0 bases, in that order; junction bases with no gene match: 3. CDR3 sequence reads: CASSIGAGGSNQPQHF. The CDR3, as DNA: TGTGCCAGTAGTATAGGGGCAGGGGGTAGCAATCAGCCCCAGCATTTT.

V is TRBV6-5 and J is TRBJ1-2; tentatively, D is TRBD1 (6 bases). This CDR3 comprises 15 residues. Trimming shortened V by 4 bases and J by 0 bases, and 12 bases separated the two germline ends. Germline lookup yields CDR1 MNHEY and CDR2 SVGAGI. The CDR3 nucleotides are TGTGCCAGCAGTTGGTCCAGGGGCGCTAACTATGGCTACACCTTC. Its protein product is CASSWSRGANYGYTF.

V gene TRBV10-3 combines with J gene TRBJ2-2; D gene uncertain. V dropped 6 bases and J dropped 0 bases, with 14 bases sitting between them. Germline V gene data show CDR1 as ENHRY and CDR2 as SYGVKD. The CDR3 runs 16 residues. CDR3 in DNA: TGTGCCATCAGCTTTCAACAGATAGCGAACACCGGGGAGCTGTTTTTT. It codes for CAISFQQIANTGELFF.

J is TRBJ1-1 and V is TRBV29-1; 7 bases are shared with TRBD1. Looked up from germline, CDR1 is SQVTM and CDR2 is ANQGSEA. This CDR3 is built from 11 residues. Losses at the gene ends were 7 bases for V and 8 bases for J; bases not matched to a gene: 7. The CDR3, as DNA: TGCAGCGAAGGGACAGTGAGCGAAGCTTTCTTT. Encoded protein: CSEGTVSEAFF.

The chain has TRBV19 and TRBJ1-2, with D maybe TRBD1 (6 bases). The CDR3 covers 13 residues. Germline V gene sequence: CDR1 LNHDA, CDR2 SQIVND (reference sequence). Between the trimmed V and J ends, which lost 4 bases and 4 bases, there was a span of 10 bases. CDR3 protein: CASSKGGSYGYTF. The CDR3 bases are TGTGCCAGTAGTAAGGGGGGGTCCTATGGCTACACCTTC.